A single sample is the source of the 8 T cell receptor beta chains below, sequenced in a study of T cells after yellow fever vaccination. TCRdb processed the 5' RACE reads anew with MiXCR; each CDR3 protein has one entry. The sample comprises a few hundred thousand distinct CDR3 sequences, around 6.8% of which are singletons, and around 17% rests with the top ten. The sample in question was PBMCs, obtained about 41 days after the first yellow fever vaccination. These receptors came from a man aged 18 to 30 who received the YFV17D yellow fever vaccine.

In this sample, this clonotype turned up many times. J is TRBJ1-3 and V is TRBV7-2; D is undetermined. Germline CDR1 and CDR2: SGHTA and FQGNSA. This CDR3 has 14 amino acids. V lost 4 bases, J lost 3 bases, and 10 bases lay in between. The CDR3 sequence is CASSSAMFGNTIYF. CDR3 coding DNA: TGTGCCAGCAGCTCCGCTATGTTTGGAAACACCATATATTTT.

This clonotype showed up just a few times. Relative to the germline gene, one junction end is altered; a read error may explain this. The rearrangement uses TRBV2 and TRBJ2-2; D might be TRBD1 or TRBD2, each matching 5 bases. The V gene's germline CDR1 is SNHLY and CDR2 FYNNEI. The CDR3 runs to 13 residues. CDR3: CGAQVTDTGELFF. For the CDR3, the DNA is TGCGGGGCGCAAGTTACGGACACCGGGGAGCTGTTTTTT. The whole variable domain, filled in from reference TRBV2 and TRBJ2-2, reads EPEVTQTPSHQVTQMGQEVILRCVPISNHLYFYWYRQILGQKVEFLVSFYNNEISEKSEIFDDQFSVERPDGSNFTLKIRSTKLEDSAMYFCGAQVTDTGELFFGEGSRLTVL.

This clonotype was counted many times. The rearrangement uses TRBV10-3 and TRBJ2-7; unclear D gene. V was shortened by 4 bases and J by 0 bases, with 7 bases between the two germline ends. This CDR3 region has 13 residues. Germline V gene lookup returns CDR1 ENHRY and CDR2 SYGVKD. CDR3 residues: CAISVEDSYEQYV. The CDR3 DNA is TGTGCCATCAGTGTAGAGGACTCCTACGAGCAGTACGTC.

V and J are TRBV18 and TRBJ2-3; unclear D gene. Germline-derived CDR1 and CDR2 are KGHSH and LQKENI. The CDR3 loop spans 15 amino acids. With 0 bases removed from V and 0 bases from J, the gap between germline ends came to 7 bases. CDR3 sequence: CASSPPASSTDTQYF. The CDR3 nucleotides are TGTGCCAGCTCACCACCGGCCAGCAGCACAGATACGCAGTATTTT.

V is TRBV27 and J is TRBJ2-3; 10 bases line up with TRBD2. Germline V gene lookup returns CDR1 MNHEY and CDR2 SMNVEV (reference sequence). The trim removed 6 bases at V and 4 bases at J, leaving 16 bases unmatched. This CDR3 has 18 amino acids. This CDR3 is CASSPAGGAGGRSDTQYF. In nucleotides, the CDR3 is TGTGCCAGCAGCCCCGCCGGCGGAGCGGGGGGGCGGTCAGATACGCAGTATTTT.

A few counts support this clonotype. The V call is TRBV20-1, the J call TRBJ1-6; 11 positions agree with TRBD1. Germline CDR1 is DFQATT and CDR2 is SNEGSKA (reference sequence). V was pared by 4 bases and J by 15 bases, with 14 bases of the junction left unmatched. The CDR3 is 15 amino acids. This CDR3 reads CSATYDIWTGGNLHF. CDR3 nucleotides: TGCAGTGCTACCTATGATATATGGACAGGGGGCAACCTCCACTTT.

The genes are TRBV20-1 and TRBJ2-1; D assignment may be TRBD1 or TRBD2 (5 bases each). The CDR3 runs to 13 residues. Germline-derived CDR1 and CDR2 are DFQATT and SNEGSKA (reference sequence). CDR3 in amino acids: CRPSEGLDGEQFF. CDR3 DNA sequence: TGCAGGCCTTCCGAGGGGCTCGATGGTGAGCAGTTCTTC.

This clonotype was observed many times. V is TRBV12-3 or TRBV12-4 and J is TRBJ2-4; D perhaps matches TRBD1 (6 bases). Trimming took off 3 bases at V and 3 bases at J, with 9 bases between the two ends. The CDR3 spans 14 residues. The CDR3 protein is CASSFSGVKNIQYF. The CDR3 region has the DNA TGTGCCAGCAGTTTTTCAGGGGTCAAAAACATTCAGTACTTC.